The 11 T cell receptor beta chains below come from one sample, sequenced in a study of T cells in Graves' hyperthyroidism and ophthalmopathy. TCR beta CDR3 regions were amplified from RNA. With the HTBI primer set, the TCR CDR3 went through a first round of RT-PCR. TCRdb reanalysed the multiplex PCR reads using MiXCR and keeps one entry per CDR3 protein. The table lists some 580,000 distinct CDR3 sequences, around 16% of them singletons, with under 3.5% in the top ten. Material: blood. The source is a woman between 40 and 55 years old with Graves' ophthalmopathy.

This clonotype was picked up many times. The J gene is TRBJ2-5, the V gene TRBV6-5; D perhaps matches TRBD2 (7 bases). CDR1 is MNHEY and CDR2 is SVGAGI in the germline V gene. The CDR3 spans 15 residues. V was shortened by 0 bases and J by 4 bases, with 12 bases between the two germline ends. The CDR3 is CASSYSGGGSETQYF. CDR3 nucleotides: TGTGCCAGCAGTTACTCAGGGGGGGGGTCAGAGACCCAGTACTTC.

The J gene is TRBJ2-1, the V gene TRBV7-8; D is possibly TRBD2 (5 bases). Germline V gene lookup returns CDR1 SGHVS and CDR2 FQNEAQ. Trimming stripped 5 bases from V and 0 bases from J, with 14 bases between. The CDR3 is 16 residues long. The CDR3 DNA reads TGTGCCAGCAGCCCCTTCCTAGCAGCCTCCTACAATGAGCAGTTCTTC. Protein sequence: CASSPFLAASYNEQFF. Combining the CDR3 with reference TRBV7-8 and TRBJ2-1 gives the whole variable domain GAGVSQSPRYKVAKRGQDVALRCDPISGHVSLFWYQQALGQGPEFLTYFQNEAQLDKSGLPSDRFFAERPEGSVSTLKIQRTQQEDSAVYLCASSPFLAASYNEQFFGPGTRLTVL.

This clonotype has only a few counts. This rearrangement joins TRBV20-1 to TRBJ2-7, with D perhaps matching TRBD2 (5 bases). Trimming left V 6 bases short and J 5 bases short, with 23 bases between. This CDR3 contains 15 residues. Per the germline V gene, CDR1 is DFQATT and CDR2 is SNEGSKA (reference sequence). Here the CDR3 DNA reads TGCAGTGCCCTCCGTGTAGGGAGCTTAGGTGACGAGCAGTACTTC. It is translated as CSALRVGSLGDEQYF.

To note about this clonotype: A much larger clone sits a single nucleotide away, making a read error possible. As the CDR3 is not closed by the conserved phenylalanine or tryptophan, this likely results from a read error. The V call is TRBV12-3 or TRBV12-4, the J call TRBJ1-4, with 8 bases identical to TRBD1. The CDR3 spans 14 residues. Germline trimming cut 6 bases from V and 7 bases from J; bases unmatched to any gene: 7. Here the CDR3 reads CASSRQGLREKLFS. CDR3 DNA sequence: TGTGCCAGCAGCCGACAGGGGCTTCGTGAAAAACTGTTTTCT.

The chain employs TRBV19 and TRBJ2-1, with a tentative D call TRBD1 (5 bases). Trimming removed 3 bases from V and 5 bases from J, with 14 bases in between. The V gene's germline CDR1 is LNHDA and CDR2 SQIVND (reference sequence). The CDR3 spans 15 residues. Here the CDR3 reads CASSMTTDRDNEQFF. CDR3 DNA: TGTGCCAGTAGTATGACAACAGACAGAGACAATGAGCAGTTCTTC.

The V call is TRBV12-3 or TRBV12-4, the J call TRBJ1-6, with D perhaps matching TRBD1 (5 bases). The CDR3 has 14 amino acids. V was clipped by 3 bases and J by 5 bases, with 8 bases between them. The CDR3 here is CASSFGHNNSPLHF. CDR3 DNA: TGTGCCAGCAGTTTTGGACACAATAATTCACCCCTCCACTTT.

This chain connects TRBV29-1 to TRBJ2-3; 8 bases line up with TRBD1. After removal of 8 bases from V and 4 bases from J, the junction contained 11 bases not matched to a gene. The CDR3 has 14 residues. From germline, CDR1 is SQVTM and CDR2 ANQGSEA. The CDR3 DNA is TGCAGCTTCTGGACAGGGCTTATTTCAGATACGCAGTATTTT. Encoded protein: CSFWTGLISDTQYF.

This clonotype was detected ten times or more. J is TRBJ2-7 and V is TRBV10-1; TRBD1 aligns across 9 bases. J was trimmed by 5 bases and V by 4 bases; bases with no gene match: 6. CDR3 length: 14 amino acids. Germline values: CDR1 WNHNN, CDR2 SYGVQD (reference sequence). The CDR3 nucleotides are TGCGCCAGCAGTGCGGACAGGGGCCGGAACGAGCAGTACTTC. This gives the protein CASSADRGRNEQYF.

The chain employs TRBV28 and TRBJ1-5, with D uncertain. The CDR3 sequence is 16 residues long. V lost 3 bases and J lost 1, with 13 bases in between. The germline gives CDR1 MDHEN, CDR2 SYDVKM. The CDR3 region is CASSLRAGISNQPQHF. CDR3 nucleotide sequence: TGTGCCAGCAGTTTGCGGGCGGGGATAAGCAATCAGCCCCAGCATTTT.

This clonotype showed up many times. The chain has TRBV6-1 and TRBJ2-7; tentatively, D is TRBD1 or TRBD2 (7 bases each). Germline V gene data show CDR1 as MNHNS and CDR2 as SASEGT. This CDR3 is built from 14 residues. V was cut by 7 bases and J by 7 bases, with 20 bases left in between. The CDR3: CASNWGGGAGEQYF. The CDR3 bases are TGTGCCAGCAATTGGGGAGGGGGCGCGGGAGAGCAGTACTTC.

CDR3 amino acids: CASSRGGEANEQFF. The CDR3 bases are TGTGCCAGCAGTCGGGGGGGCGAGGCGAATGAGCAGTTCTTC. J is TRBJ2-1 and V is TRBV3-1; TRBD2 matches at 8 bases. V lost 6 bases, J lost 7 bases, and 8 bases stayed unmatched. Germline lookup yields CDR1 LGHDT and CDR2 YNNKEL (reference sequence). This CDR3 comprises 14 residues.